A single sample gave rise to the 30 T cell receptor beta chains below, sequenced in a study of spatial heterogeneity in lung cancer. TCRdb re-called the 5' RACE reads through MiXCR, storing one row per CDR3 protein. This table holds more than 20,000 distinct CDR3 sequences, around 4.5% found once. The time point here: sample taken at primary tumor resection. Unsorted tumor, nontumor lung tissue or cryopreserved PBMC supplied the whole RNA. This material consisted of PBMCs, taken at surgery. These receptors originate from a male donor with early-stage non-small cell lung cancer.

This clonotype was detected many times. The chain employs TRBV4-2 and TRBJ2-3, with 14 bases matching TRBD2. Germline V lookup: CDR1 LGHNA, CDR2 YNFKEQ. The CDR3 extends over 17 amino acids. Trimming cost V 4 bases and J 1 base; bases outside gene matches: 4. The CDR3 sequence is CASSRTTSGGGTDTQYF. The CDR3 nucleotides are TGTGCCAGCAGCCGAACGACTAGCGGGGGGGGCACAGATACGCAGTATTTT.

There are many counts of this clonotype. The rearrangement uses TRBV3-1 and TRBJ1-5, with TRBD1 matching 10 bases. Germline V gene lookup returns CDR1 LGHDT and CDR2 YNNKEL (reference sequence). The CDR3 is 16 residues long. V was clipped by 3 bases and J by 1 base; unmatched bases: 3. CDR3 sequence (DNA): TGTGCCAGCAGCCAGGGACAGGGGATGAGCAATCAGCCCCAGCATTTT. Its protein is CASSQGQGMSNQPQHF.

This clonotype appeared a few times. CDR3 in amino acids: CATSREAENQPQHF. The CDR3 DNA sequence: TGTGCCACCAGCAGAGAGGCAGAAAATCAGCCCCAGCATTTT. The chain carries TRBV15 and TRBJ1-5; D is unresolved. The CDR3 runs 14 residues. V shed 0 bases and J shed 4 bases, with 7 bases lying between them. CDR1 is LNHNV, CDR2 YYDKDF, per germline (reference sequence).

The V call is TRBV6-2 or TRBV6-3, the J call TRBJ2-7; no clear D. Germline CDR1 is MNHEY and CDR2 is SVGEGT. The V and J ends lost 7 bases and 3 bases respectively, with 7 bases between them. The CDR3 runs 11 residues. The CDR3 here is CASNWIYEQYF. The CDR3, as DNA: TGTGCCAGCAATTGGATCTACGAGCAGTACTTC.

In its sample, this clonotype was seen many times. The CDR3 DNA is TGTGCCAGTACTCTTATGGGGGCGGGGAGGCAGCCCCAGCATTTT. It encodes CASTLMGAGRQPQHF. This chain connects TRBV19 to TRBJ1-5; the D gene is possibly TRBD1 (6 bases). The CDR3 spans 15 residues. CDR1 and CDR2 from the germline V gene are LNHDA and SQIVND (reference sequence). V was trimmed by 7 bases and J by 7 bases, leaving 20 bases between them.

Concerning this clonotype itself: A much larger clonotype is one base distant, so this may be a read error. The gene calls are TRBV15 and TRBJ2-1, with D uncertain. V dropped 0 bases and J dropped 3 bases, with 6 bases sitting between them. Germline lookup yields CDR1 LNHNV and CDR2 YYDKDF (reference sequence). This CDR3 region has 14 residues. The CDR3 protein is CATSRERFYNEQFF. Written as DNA, the CDR3 is TGTGCCACCAGCAGAGAGAGGTTCTACAATGAGCAGTTCTTC.

This clonotype was seen many times. This chain uses TRBV28 with TRBJ1-4; maybe TRBD1 (6 bases). The CDR3 contains 16 residues. Trimming cost V 5 bases and J 1 base, with 14 bases left between them. Looked up from germline, CDR1 is MDHEN and CDR2 is SYDVKM. Here the CDR3 reads CASSEQGLGTNEKLFF. The CDR3 region has the DNA TGTGCCAGCAGTGAGCAGGGGTTGGGAACTAATGAAAAACTGTTTTTT.

V gene TRBV6-2 or TRBV6-3 combines with J gene TRBJ2-7, with 9 bases identical to TRBD2. This CDR3 is 16 amino acids long. The V gene end was trimmed by 0 bases and the J gene end by 2 bases; junction bases not matched to a gene: 5. In germline, CDR1 is MNHEY, CDR2 SVGEGT. The CDR3: CASSYSSSGRPYEQYF. For the CDR3, the DNA is TGTGCCAGCAGTTACTCTTCAAGCGGGAGGCCCTACGAGCAGTACTTC.

There are many counts of this clonotype. The chain recombines TRBV25-1 with TRBJ1-5; D is perhaps TRBD1 (5 bases). CDR3 length: 14 amino acids. V lost 4 bases, J lost 6 bases, and 13 bases lay in between. Germline CDR1 is MGHDK and CDR2 is SYGVNS. The CDR3 is CASSVQGSPQPQHF. As DNA, the CDR3 is TGTGCCAGCAGTGTGCAGGGATCACCTCAGCCCCAGCATTTT.

At least ten counts were recorded for this clonotype. The DNA for the CDR3 is TGTGCCAGCAGCCCTGAATGGTCAGGACTGCCTACGAAGGAGCAGTACTTC. Its translation is CASSPEWSGLPTKEQYF. The chain uses TRBV27 and TRBJ2-7; a possible D gene is TRBD2 (5 bases). The CDR3 covers 17 residues. V was trimmed by 6 bases and J by 7 bases, leaving 28 bases between them. CDR1 is MNHEY and CDR2 is SMNVEV in the germline V gene (reference sequence).

This clonotype was seen repeatedly, ten times or more. This chain joins TRBV6-5 and TRBJ2-1; D not certain. The V end lost 0 bases, the J end lost 5 bases, and 8 bases lay between the germline ends. From germline, CDR1 is MNHEY and CDR2 SVGAGI. The length of the CDR3 is 14 residues. The CDR3 protein is CASSYSTLDNEQFF. The DNA for the CDR3 is TGTGCCAGCAGTTACTCGACGTTGGACAATGAGCAGTTCTTC.

This clonotype has ten or more counts. V and J are TRBV7-8 and TRBJ2-1; tentative D call: TRBD1 (5 bases). The CDR3 sequence is 15 residues long. Germline values: CDR1 SGHVS, CDR2 FQNEAQ. Trimming removed 5 bases from V and 0 bases from J, with 11 bases in between. Here the CDR3 reads CASSLGEPSYNEQFF. DNA for the CDR3: TGTGCCAGCAGCCTAGGGGAACCCTCCTACAATGAGCAGTTCTTC.

At least ten counts were recorded for this clonotype. The chain couples TRBV14 to TRBJ2-7, with D unclear. CDR3 size: 11 residues. Trimming took 2 bases from V and 4 from J, leaving 3 bases between them. CDR1 and CDR2 (germline): SGHDN, FVKESK. DNA for the CDR3: TGTGCCAGCAGCCAACAGTACGAGCAGTACTTC. Translation gives CASSQQYEQYF.

This clonotype has ten or more counts. The chain recombines TRBV7-2 with TRBJ2-1; possible D gene TRBD2, 6 bases. V lost 1 base, J lost 8 bases, and 9 bases lay in between. The CDR3 is made up of 13 amino acids. The V gene's germline CDR1 is SGHTA and CDR2 FQGNSA. As DNA, the CDR3 is TGTGCCAGCAGCTTAGGATGGGGGGATGAGCAGTTCTTC. Encoded protein: CASSLGWGDEQFF.

This clonotype was picked up many times. The chain carries TRBV24-1 and TRBJ2-1; 7 bases line up with TRBD2. The V gene's germline CDR1 is KGHDR and CDR2 SFDVKD. The CDR3 has 13 amino acids. V was clipped by 9 bases and J by 3 bases; unmatched bases: 4. CDR3 sequence: CATEGGSYNEQFF. The CDR3 DNA reads as TGTGCCACCGAGGGAGGGAGCTACAATGAGCAGTTCTTC.

This clonotype was recorded at least ten times. The chain joins TRBV5-1 to TRBJ2-7; 8 bases map to TRBD2. V gave up 5 bases and J gave up 2 bases; unmatched junction bases: 9. The germline gives CDR1 SGHRS, CDR2 YFSETQ. This CDR3 is built from 15 residues. CDR3 coding DNA: TGCGCCAGCAGTCCACGGCCGGGACTAGCCTACGAGCAGTACTTC. It encodes CASSPRPGLAYEQYF.

The table lists this clonotype with a few counts. The rearrangement uses TRBV12-3 or TRBV12-4 and TRBJ1-5, with a weak D call TRBD1 (6 bases). CDR3 size: 15 residues. The V end lost 3 bases, the J end lost 6 bases, and 15 bases lay between the germline ends. CDR3 region: CASSFGSGVSQPQHF. For the CDR3, the DNA is TGTGCCAGCAGTTTCGGGTCAGGGGTTTCTCAGCCCCAGCATTTT.

At least ten counts were recorded for this clonotype. This chain links TRBV7-9 with TRBJ2-1; 11 nucleotides line up with TRBD1. Germline trimming cut 3 bases from V and 0 bases from J; bases unmatched to any gene: 13. The germline V gene encodes CDR1 SEHNR and CDR2 FQNEAQ (reference sequence). The length of the CDR3 is 20 residues. DNA for the CDR3: TGTGCCAGCAGCTTCCGGACAGGGGGCACCGTCCTGAGCTCCTACAATGAGCAGTTCTTC. Encoded protein: CASSFRTGGTVLSSYNEQFF.

This clonotype was recorded many times. V gene TRBV4-3 combines with J gene TRBJ2-3; the D is unclear. Trimming took off 2 bases at V and 3 bases at J, with 9 bases between the two ends. Looked up from germline, CDR1 is LGHNA and CDR2 is YSLEER. The CDR3 totals 14 residues. CDR3: CASSQNGPTDTQYF. CDR3 coding DNA: TGCGCCAGCAGCCAAAACGGGCCAACAGATACGCAGTATTTT.

In its sample, this clonotype was seen many times. V is TRBV4-1 and J is TRBJ1-1; perhaps TRBD1 as D (6 bases). The CDR3 is 16 amino acids. Trimming left V 1 base short and J 1 base short, with 13 bases between. The germline V gene encodes CDR1 MGHRA and CDR2 YSYEKL. The CDR3 sequence is CASSQGQGRTNTEAFF. In DNA, the CDR3 is TGCGCCAGCAGCCAAGGCCAGGGGAGGACGAACACTGAAGCTTTCTTT.

This clonotype was found many times. The chain couples TRBV6-6 to TRBJ2-5; 8 bases are a match to TRBD1. CDR1 and CDR2 from the germline V gene are MNHNY and SVGAGI (reference sequence). Trimming removed 6 bases from V and 3 bases from J; junction bases left unmatched: 9. This CDR3 has 15 amino acids. CDR3 in amino acids: CASRNGGTGKETQYF. The CDR3 bases are TGTGCCAGCAGAAACGGAGGGACAGGAAAAGAGACCCAGTACTTC.

There are many counts of this clonotype. The chain uses TRBV7-2 and TRBJ1-2, with D possibly being TRBD1 (5 bases). Trimming cost V 3 bases and J 0 bases, with 17 bases left between them. CDR1 is SGHTA, CDR2 FQGNSA, per germline. The CDR3 runs to 17 residues. CDR3 residues: CASSLSRVLKANYGYTF. The CDR3 DNA sequence: TGTGCCAGCAGCTTGAGCAGGGTGCTTAAAGCTAACTATGGCTACACCTTC.

V is TRBV19 and J is TRBJ2-1; 11 bases match TRBD2. This CDR3 comprises 15 residues. V lost 5 bases to trimming and J lost 5 bases; unmatched junction nucleotides: 5. CDR1 is LNHDA and CDR2 is SQIVND in the germline V gene (reference sequence). This chain's CDR3 is CASSRLAGPDNEQFF. CDR3 in DNA: TGTGCCAGTAGTCGACTAGCGGGACCCGACAATGAGCAGTTCTTC. The full variable domain, with the rest looked up from reference TRBV19 and TRBJ2-1, is DGGITQSPKYLFRKEGQNVTLSCEQNLNHDAMYWYRQDPGQGLRLIYYSQIVNDFQKGDIAEGYSVSREKKESFPLTVTSAQKNPTAFYLCASSRLAGPDNEQFFGPGTRLTVL.

This clonotype was seen ten or more times. The V and J genes are TRBV10-3 and TRBJ2-2, with 7 bases that match TRBD1. Germline lookup yields CDR1 ENHRY and CDR2 SYGVKD. The CDR3 runs to 14 residues. After removal of 7 bases from V and 6 bases from J, the junction contained 8 bases not matched to a gene. The CDR3 nucleotides read TGTGCCATCAATCCTGGACAGGCCGCCGGGGAGCTGTTTTTT. Translated, it gives CAINPGQAAGELFF.

This clonotype was counted between two and nine times. The chain joins TRBV19 to TRBJ2-3; weak D call: TRBD2 (6 bases). Germline V gene lookup returns CDR1 LNHDA and CDR2 SQIVND (reference sequence). The germline V and J ends were trimmed by 11 bases and 4 bases, with 16 bases remaining between them. The CDR3 has 13 residues. CDR3 sequence reads: CASSRGWADTQYF. DNA for the CDR3: TGTGCCTCCAGTCGGGGGTGGGCAGATACGCAGTATTTT.

This clonotype was recorded many times. The rearrangement joins TRBV5-1 to TRBJ2-7; 8 positions agree with TRBD1. The ends lost 4 bases at V and 3 bases at J; junction bases unmatched: 6. Germline-derived CDR1 and CDR2 are SGHRS and YFSETQ. The length of the CDR3 is 14 residues. CDR3 nucleotides: TGCGCCAGCAGCCCCGGACAGGGACTCTACGAGCAGTACTTC. Amino acids: CASSPGQGLYEQYF. Full variable domain (outside the CDR3, taken from reference TRBV5-1 and TRBJ2-7): KAGVTQTPRYLIKTRGQQVTLSCSPISGHRSVSWYQQTPGQGLQFLFEYFSETQRNKGNFPGRFSGRQFSNSRSEMNVSTLELGDSALYLCASSPGQGLYEQYFGPGTRLTVT.

In its sample, this clonotype was seen many times. The chain carries TRBV7-7 and TRBJ2-5, with 7 bases lining up with TRBD2. Trimming cost V 0 bases and J 2 bases; bases outside gene matches: 6. The germline CDR1 and CDR2 sequences are SSHAT and FNYEAQ (reference sequence). The CDR3 is 16 amino acids. The CDR3 DNA is TGTGCCAGCAGCTTAGCTCCGGGAGGCTATCAAGAGACCCAGTACTTC. Its protein product is CASSLAPGGYQETQYF. Combining the CDR3 with reference TRBV7-7 and TRBJ2-5 gives the whole variable domain GAGVSQSPRYKVTKRGQDVTLRCDPISSHATLYWYQQALGQGPEFLTYFNYEAQPDKSGLPSDRFSAERPEGSISTLTIQRTEQRDSAMYRCASSLAPGGYQETQYFGPGTRLLVL.

This clonotype occurred many times. This chain connects TRBV30 to TRBJ1-6; possible D gene TRBD1, 5 bases. This CDR3 spans 15 amino acids. Germline CDR1 and CDR2: GTSNPN and SVGIG (reference sequence). V was trimmed by 0 bases and J by 6 bases, leaving 12 bases between them. The DNA for the CDR3 is TGTGCCTGGAGTGTACTCACAGGACGTAATTCACCCCTCCACTTT. Its translation: CAWSVLTGRNSPLHF.

This clonotype was observed at least ten times. The DNA for the CDR3 is TGTGCTAGTGGTTTGGCGCAGGGGGCCTACAATGAGCAGTTCTTC. Its translation is CASGLAQGAYNEQFF. The rearrangement links TRBV12-5 to TRBJ2-1; TRBD1 agrees at 7 bases. The CDR3 is 15 residues long. After removal of 1 base from V and 2 bases from J, the junction contained 2 bases not matched to a gene. The germline gives CDR1 LGHNT, CDR2 FRNRAP.

The chain has TRBV3-1 and TRBJ1-2, with 7 bases lining up with TRBD1. This CDR3 spans 17 amino acids. Trimming took 3 bases from V and 7 from J; bases not matched to a gene: 17. Germline V lookup: CDR1 LGHDT, CDR2 YNNKEL (reference sequence). The CDR3 region has the DNA TGTGCCAGCAGCCACCGACAGGGATTTTCCACCCGGTCTGGCTACACCTTC. Residues: CASSHRQGFSTRSGYTF.